One T cell receptor (beta chain) is described in this entry. Its antigen remains undetermined. Base qualities are not recorded, but no much larger clone differs from it by a single base. The germline V gene yields SNHLY for CDR1 and FYNNEI for CDR2. V lost 4 bases and J lost 5 bases, and the count of bases not matched to a germline gene is 11. There are 17 amino acids in the CDR3, from cysteine to phenylalanine inclusive. Only the CDR3 DNA is retained, 51 bases long and in frame from the first base. The immunoSEQ Assay, a bias-controlled multiplex PCR, was used to amplify TCRbeta CDR3 regions from genomic DNA. The authors' analysis ran thus. The number of nucleated cells in each sample was estimated from the amplification of reference gene primers within the assay. Sequence reads were collapsed and filtered to measure the absolute abundance of every unique TCRbeta CDR3 rearrangement. For each sample, productive Simpson clonality was calculated by taking the square root of Simpson's diversity index across productive rearrangements. Here the immuneACCESS table is served through TCRdb, limited to in-frame sequences with V and J called. Missing clones are a known gap in these copies; in checked studies unresolved V genes cover under half, and the rest lacks a known reason. That table supplies the V and J calls and clone size; D and trimming were determined from the DNA. This sample holds approximately 77,000 clones; 75% to 90% were observed only once. Of the sample, 4% to 6% falls within the top ten clones.

Each collaborating institution followed its own protocols to collect whole blood in K2EDTA tubes. Collaborator samples were shipped for TCRbeta analysis as frozen whole blood, isolated PBMCs, or DNA extracted from either sample type. These data come from a study of blood T cell repertoires in COVID-19 (dated by TCRdb to 2018 to 2020). General notes on the study: Collaborator samples came from the United States, Italy and Spain and covered acute and convalescent phases of COVID-19. The material from the prospective study consisted of cDNA or gDNA derived from T cells, B-cell-depleted T cells, or PBMCs. The samples were drawn from the first 160 participants of the ongoing ImmuneRACE study and from 1,254 subjects provided by 6 global collaborators. HLA class I and class II types, where available, came from metadata supplied by the sample provider rather than from assay-based typing. Subjects who had been exposed to COVID-19, were actively infected with it, or had recovered from it provided the deeply sampled blood TCRbeta repertoires that made up the dataset. A freely available public database, intended as a resource for researchers studying the immune response to SARS-CoV-2, is where the repertoires were released. Nearly every sample came with metadata listing a de-identified subject ID, COVID-19 status, age in years and sex.

The investigation overall reported the following: The quantity of clinical and demographic metadata differed by source and by participant and was supplied without curation.

The chain employs TRBV2 and TRBJ1-2; 12 bases in between match TRBD1. Sequencing was done on a sample of peripheral blood. The source of this sequence is a woman between 65 and 79 years old with acute or convalescent COVID-19. The CDR3 here reads CASSAIPGQGALYGYTF. The sequenced DNA is TGTGCCAGCAGTGCGATACCGGGACAGGGGGCATTATATGGCTACACCTTC.